The clone carrying this T cell receptor beta chain was seen a few times. Its target is unknown. This entry belongs to a study of cytomegalovirus exposure and HLA in healthy donors. Study-wide findings and caveats: For most subjects, TCR beta sequences were reported to predict HLA-A and HLA-B alleles with accuracy. Cytomegalovirus status, reportedly, was diagnosed with high specificity and sensitivity by the classifier.

Donors had nominal health at sampling but likely had unrecorded immune exposures. In the PCR, 60 Vbeta and 13 Jbeta primers were used. Data came from immunoSEQ multiplex PCR; TCRdb stores just in-frame clones and leaves some out. Of 140,000 or so clones listed, over 8% are singletons. Between the trimmed V and J ends, which lost 3 bases and 3 bases, there was a span of 6 bases. Germline V gives CDR1 MNHEY, CDR2 SMNVEV (reference sequence). CDR3 length: 13 residues. This TCR came from a male donor in good health and CMV-seronegative. This chain joins TRBV27 and TRBJ2-1; D ambiguous. Sequenced material: PBMCs. The CDR3 spells CASSFDNYNEQFF. The CDR3 nucleotides read TGTGCCAGCAGTTTTGACAACTACAATGAGCAGTTCTTC.